The rows below give T cell receptor beta chains drawn from one sample of a study of beta chain features in type 1 diabetes. Measured with immunoSEQ multiplex PCR; TCRdb has only the in-frame clones, and not every one. The top ten hold less than 2.5% of the sample, which has around 40,000 clones, over 50% seen once. Input material: Tregs from blood. The receptors originated from a woman aged 18-35 years in good health. Each CDR3 is given with its conserved first and last residue. D genes are given only for firm matches. Clone size, where shown, is once, few, many, or a class for clones that have expanded.

D	J	size	length	V	CDR3	DNA
NA	TRBJ2-1	NA	15	TRBV28	CASSPTGGTYNEQFF	TGTGCCAGCAGTCCCACTGGGGGCACCTACAATGAGCAGTTCTTC
NA	TRBJ1-5	once	15	TRBV7-2	CASSQNGGLNQPQHF	TGTGCCAGCAGCCAAAACGGAGGCCTTAATCAGCCCCAGCATTTT
NA	TRBJ2-4	few	15	TRBV7-2	CASSLGGLGGDIQYF	TGTGCCAGCAGCTTAGGAGGGCTAGGGGGGGACATTCAGTACTTC
TRBD1	TRBJ2-1	NA	15	TRBV7-2	CASSLSFGQGNEQFF	TGTGCCAGCAGCTTAAGCTTCGGACAGGGCAATGAGCAGTTCTTC
NA	TRBJ1-5	NA	11	TRBV2	CASSRQGRQHF	TGTGCCAGCTCAAGGCAGGGCCGCCAGCATTTT
TRBD2	TRBJ2-1	NA	15	TRBV27	CASSRLAGAYNEQFF	TGTGCCAGCAGTCGTCTAGCGGGAGCTTACAATGAGCAGTTCTTC
NA	TRBJ2-7	few	12	TRBV7-2	CASSLSIYEQYF	TGTGCCAGCAGCTTATCTATTTACGAGCAGTACTTC
TRBD1	TRBJ1-2	once	13	TRBV7-9	CASSPWTGSGYTF	TGTGCCAGCAGCCCATGGACAGGGTCTGGCTACACCTTC
NA	TRBJ1-2	few	16	TRBV4-2	CASSQPAGRDYYGYTF	TGTGCCAGCAGCCAACCCGCGGGGAGGGACTACTATGGCTACACCTTC
TRBD1	TRBJ1-1	NA	15	TRBV18	CASSPTEGARTEAFF	TGTGCCAGCTCACCCACTGAGGGGGCGCGCACTGAAGCTTTCTTT
NA	TRBJ1-6	few	17	TRBV7-2	CASSDTGGTGYNSPLHF	TGTGCCAGCAGCGACACGGGGGGTACAGGGTACAATTCACCCCTCCACTTT
TRBD1	TRBJ2-1	few	17	TRBV4-1	CASSLGAGDSLYNEQFF	TGCGCCAGCAGCCTCGGGGCCGGGGACAGCCTATACAATGAGCAGTTCTTC
TRBD1	TRBJ2-7	few	14	TRBV5-1	CASQTGTGGNEQYF	TGCGCCAGCCAGACCGGGACAGGGGGGAATGAGCAGTACTTC
NA	TRBJ2-7	NA	16	TRBV28	CASSPSPSGLAYEQYF	TGTGCCAGCAGCCCCAGTCCCAGCGGGCTGGCCTACGAGCAGTACTTC
NA	TRBJ2-5	NA	14	TRBV12-5	CASGWGHYQETQYF	TGTGCTAGTGGTTGGGGACACTACCAAGAGACCCAGTACTTC
TRBD1	TRBJ1-5	NA	15	TRBV28	CASSSGQGGNQPQHF	TGTGCCAGCAGTTCGGGACAGGGGGGCAATCAGCCCCAGCATTTT
NA	TRBJ1-1	few	16	TRBV5-6	CASSSGTRIMNTEAFF	TGTGCCAGCAGCTCAGGGACAAGAATAATGAACACTGAAGCTTTCTTT
NA	TRBJ2-3	NA	16	TRBV11-2	CASSLDRTPSTDTQYF	TGTGCCAGCAGCTTAGACCGGACTCCGAGCACAGATACGCAGTATTTT
NA	TRBJ2-1	NA	15	TRBV7-9	CASSYSDGGYNEQFF	TGCGCCAGCAGCTATTCCGACGGCGGGTACAATGAGCAGTTCTTC
NA	TRBJ1-1	NA	14	TRBV6-1	CASSHGQLNTEAFF	TGTGCCAGCAGTCACGGACAGTTGAACACTGAAGCTTTCTTT
TRBD1	TRBJ1-5	NA	14	TRBV6-5	CASNKGGQGQPQHF	TGTGCCAGCAACAAAGGGGGACAGGGTCAGCCCCAGCATTTT
NA	TRBJ2-7	few	15	TRBV5-6	CASSLTGSVDYEQYF	TGTGCCAGCAGCTTGACCGGGAGCGTAGACTACGAGCAGTACTTC
TRBD2	TRBJ2-7	few	11	TRBV14	CASSQFQGLYF	TGTGCCAGCAGCCAATTTCAGGGACTATACTTC
TRBD1	TRBJ1-4	few	16	TRBV5-1	CASSLGGTGKHEKLFF	TGCGCCAGCAGCTTGGGGGGGACAGGAAAGCATGAAAAACTGTTTTTT
NA	TRBJ2-2	NA	14	TRBV2	CASRAGGYTGELFF	TGTGCCAGCAGGGCAGGGGGGTACACCGGGGAGCTGTTTTTT
TRBD1	TRBJ2-2	NA	14	TRBV29-1	CSVPGQGLSGELFF	TGCAGCGTCCCGGGACAGGGCTTATCCGGGGAGCTGTTTTTT
TRBD1	TRBJ2-1	NA	15	TRBV25-1	CASSESQGAGDEQFF	TGTGCCAGCAGTGAATCGCAGGGGGCAGGAGATGAGCAGTTCTTC
NA	TRBJ2-7	few	14	TRBV7-9	CASSKAEVLNEQYF	TGTGCCAGCAGCAAAGCGGAAGTACTAAACGAGCAGTACTTC
NA	TRBJ2-2	NA	18	TRBV19	CASSSQLGSGIWPGELFF	TGTGCCAGTAGTTCCCAGTTAGGGAGTGGGATATGGCCCGGGGAGCTGTTTTTT
TRBD1	TRBJ2-1	NA	14	TRBV6-6	CASSYSGVGQGQFF	TGTGCCAGCAGTTACTCGGGGGTCGGACAGGGGCAGTTCTTC
NA	TRBJ1-1	NA	14	TRBV14	CASSPLGEGTEAFF	TGTGCCAGCAGCCCGTTAGGGGAAGGAACTGAAGCTTTCTTT
TRBD2	TRBJ2-7	NA	15	TRBV19	CASSPRTSGKDEQYF	TGTGCCAGTAGTCCGCGGACTAGCGGGAAGGACGAGCAGTACTTC
NA	TRBJ2-1	NA	12	TRBV6-5	CASRGLYNEQFF	TGTGCCAGCAGGGGCCTCTACAATGAGCAGTTCTTC
TRBD2	TRBJ2-7	NA	16	TRBV6-5	CASSYLGLAKTYEQYF	TGTGCCAGCAGTTACTTGGGACTAGCGAAAACTTACGAGCAGTACTTC
TRBD1	TRBJ2-7	NA	15	TRBV27	CASSTGQTSSYEQYF	TGTGCCAGCTCCACGGGACAGACGAGCTCCTACGAGCAGTACTTC
TRBD1	TRBJ1-2	few	13	TRBV7-2	CASSRRTGVGYTF	TGTGCCAGCAGCCGAAGGACAGGGGTTGGCTACACCTTC
NA	TRBJ2-3	NA	15	TRBV6-5	CASTAGLKNTDTQYF	TGTGCCAGCACTGCCGGACTAAAAAACACAGATACGCAGTATTTT
TRBD1	TRBJ1-1	few	14	TRBV5-1	CASIRTGGSTEAFF	TGCGCCAGCATTCGGACAGGGGGGTCCACTGAAGCTTTCTTT
TRBD1	TRBJ2-1	NA	17	TRBV18	CASSPPGTGASYNEQFF	TGTGCCAGCTCACCACCGGGGACAGGTGCCTCCTACAATGAGCAGTTCTTC
NA	TRBJ2-7	NA	15	TRBV6-1	CASTTAGRGAYEQYF	TGTGCCAGCACCACGGCGGGGAGAGGGGCCTACGAGCAGTACTTC
NA	TRBJ2-1	NA	11	TRBV5-6	CASSLSDEQFF	TGTGCCAGCAGCTTGAGCGATGAGCAGTTCTTC
NA	TRBJ1-2	few	13	TRBV2	CASSEGMGHGYTF	TGTGCCAGCAGTGAGGGAATGGGGCACGGCTACACCTTC
TRBD2	TRBJ2-5	NA	17	TRBV7-2	CASSFYSGLAGVETQYF	TGTGCCAGCAGCTTCTACTCTGGACTAGCGGGAGTGGAGACCCAGTACTTC
NA	TRBJ2-1	NA	16	TRBV6-1	CASSEALRTAYNEQFF	TGTGCCAGCAGTGAAGCGCTTCGGACTGCCTACAATGAGCAGTTCTTC
NA	TRBJ2-6	once	15	TRBV28	CASSPDISGANVLTF	TGTGCCAGCAGCCCCGACATCTCTGGGGCCAACGTCCTGACTTTC